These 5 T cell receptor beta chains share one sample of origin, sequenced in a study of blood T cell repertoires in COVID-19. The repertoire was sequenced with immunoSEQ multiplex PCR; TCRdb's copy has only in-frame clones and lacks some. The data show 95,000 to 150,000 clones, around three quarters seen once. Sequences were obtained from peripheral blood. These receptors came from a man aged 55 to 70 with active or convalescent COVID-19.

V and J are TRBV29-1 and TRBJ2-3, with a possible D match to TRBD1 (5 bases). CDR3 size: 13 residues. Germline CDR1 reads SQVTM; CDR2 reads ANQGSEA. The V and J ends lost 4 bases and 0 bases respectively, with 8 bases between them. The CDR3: CSVVGPSTDTQYF. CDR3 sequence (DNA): TGCAGCGTTGTGGGGCCTAGCACAGATACGCAGTATTTT.

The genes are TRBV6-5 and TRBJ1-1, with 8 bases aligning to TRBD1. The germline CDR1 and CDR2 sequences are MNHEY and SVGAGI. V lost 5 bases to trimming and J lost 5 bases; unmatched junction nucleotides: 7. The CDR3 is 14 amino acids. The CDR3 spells CASSPRQGRTEAFF. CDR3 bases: TGTGCCAGCAGTCCTAGACAGGGGAGGACTGAAGCTTTCTTT.

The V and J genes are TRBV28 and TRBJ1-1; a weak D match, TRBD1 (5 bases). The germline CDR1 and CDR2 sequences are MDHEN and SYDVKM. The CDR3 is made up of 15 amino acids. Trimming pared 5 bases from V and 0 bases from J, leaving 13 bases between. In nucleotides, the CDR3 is TGTGCCAGCAGTCCCCCTCAGGACATGAACACTGAAGCTTTCTTT. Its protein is CASSPPQDMNTEAFF.

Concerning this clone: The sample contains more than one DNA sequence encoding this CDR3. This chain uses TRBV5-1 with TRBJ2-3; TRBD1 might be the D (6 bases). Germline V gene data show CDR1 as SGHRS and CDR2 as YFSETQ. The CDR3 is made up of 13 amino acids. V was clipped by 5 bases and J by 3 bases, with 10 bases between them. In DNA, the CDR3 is TGCGCCAGCAGTCTTCAGGGGACAGATACGCAGTATTTT. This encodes CASSLQGTDTQYF.

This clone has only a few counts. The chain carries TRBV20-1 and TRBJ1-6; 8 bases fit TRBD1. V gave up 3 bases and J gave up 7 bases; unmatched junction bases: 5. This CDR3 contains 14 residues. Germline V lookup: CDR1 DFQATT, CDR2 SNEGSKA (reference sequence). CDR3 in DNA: TGCAGTGCTAGTCAGGGGGCAGGGAATTCACCCCTCCACTTT. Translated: CSASQGAGNSPLHF.